These 10 T cell receptor beta chains originate from one sample sequenced in a study of OX40 agonist ivuxolimab in advanced cancers. Sequencing was performed with immunoSEQ multiplex PCR; in TCRdb, only in-frame clones are kept and a portion is missing. The sample has about 38,000 clones, 87% seen once. Sequencing was performed on CD4+ or CD8+ T cells sorted from blood, taken in a trial of the OX40 agonist ivuxolimab. Receptors originate from an adult with an advanced solid tumor such as melanoma, head and neck, liver or kidney cancer.

This chain joins TRBV19 and TRBJ2-2, with D possibly being TRBD1 (7 bases). From germline, CDR1 is LNHDA and CDR2 SQIVND (reference sequence). Trimming removed 6 bases from V and 5 bases from J, with 16 bases in between. CDR3 length: 15 residues. The DNA for the CDR3 is TGTGCCAGTAGCTCTCCAGGGGGGTATACCGGGGAGCTGTTTTTT. This codes for CASSSPGGYTGELFF.

J is TRBJ1-2 and V is TRBV2, with 9 bases identical to TRBD1. Germline loops: CDR1 SNHLY, CDR2 FYNNEI. There are 15 residues in the CDR3. V shed 2 bases and J 2 bases; nucleotides not matched to a gene: 3. The CDR3 here is CASSESDRGNYGYTF. The DNA for the CDR3 is TGTGCCAGCAGTGAATCCGACAGGGGGAACTATGGCTACACCTTC.

The chain is built from TRBV18 and TRBJ2-7; D tentatively reads TRBD1 or TRBD2 (6 bases each). Germline V gene data show CDR1 as KGHSH and CDR2 as LQKENI. V was pared by 3 bases and J by 3 bases, with 18 bases between. This CDR3 contains 16 residues. CDR3 region: CASSPRQSGALYEQYF. The CDR3 DNA follows: TGTGCCAGCTCACCCCGCCAGTCGGGGGCCCTCTACGAGCAGTACTTC.

The rearrangement uses TRBV6-6 and TRBJ1-2; D possibly corresponds to TRBD1 (5 bases). The germline CDR1 and CDR2 sequences are MNHNY and SVGAGI (reference sequence). V was pared by 7 bases and J by 5 bases, with 14 bases between. The CDR3 runs to 13 residues. The CDR3 sequence is CASTTASGYGYTF. For the CDR3, the DNA is TGTGCCAGCACTACCGCGTCAGGGTATGGCTACACCTTC.

This chain connects TRBV29-1 to TRBJ2-7; D call uncertain. Germline V gives CDR1 SQVTM, CDR2 ANQGSEA. This CDR3 is 12 amino acids long. V was shortened by 8 bases and J by 2 bases, with 13 bases between the two germline ends. This CDR3 is CSIWRSPYEQYF. DNA of the CDR3: TGCAGCATCTGGCGGTCCCCCTACGAGCAGTACTTC.

The J gene is TRBJ2-1, the V gene TRBV7-3; D gene uncertain. Germline V lookup: CDR1 SGHTA, CDR2 FQGTGA. V was trimmed by 5 bases and J by 5 bases, leaving 13 bases between them. CDR3 length: 14 amino acids. CDR3 sequence reads: CASSPNEQNNEQFF. CDR3 nucleotide sequence: TGTGCCAGCAGCCCCAATGAGCAAAACAATGAGCAGTTCTTC.

The J gene is TRBJ2-5, the V gene TRBV29-1, with 15 nucleotides matching TRBD2. The CDR3 runs to 15 residues. With 6 bases clipped from V and 5 bases from J, the junction kept 7 bases outside the gene matches. The germline gives CDR1 SQVTM, CDR2 ANQGSEA. The CDR3 DNA is TGCAGCGTAAATTCCGGGACTAGCGGGGGGGAGACCCAGTACTTC. Its translation: CSVNSGTSGGETQYF. Complete variable domain (other parts from reference TRBV29-1 and TRBJ2-5): SAVISQKPSRDICQRGTSLTIQCQVDSQVTMMFWYRQQPGQSLTLIATANQGSEATYESGFVIDKFPISRPNLTFSTLTVSNMSPEDSSIYLCSVNSGTSGGETQYFGPGTRLLVL.

The gene calls are TRBV5-8 and TRBJ2-5, with 9 bases identical to TRBD2. CDR1 SGHTS and CDR2 YDEGEE come from the germline V gene. The trim removed 4 bases at V and 6 bases at J, leaving 7 bases unmatched. The CDR3 is made up of 14 amino acids. As DNA, the CDR3 is TGTGCCAGCAGCATTAGCGGGAGTGGGAAGACCCAGTACTTC. Protein product: CASSISGSGKTQYF.

The chain joins TRBV7-2 to TRBJ2-7, with unresolved D. The CDR3 length is 12 residues. Germline CDR1 is SGHTA and CDR2 is FQGNSA. V gave up 1 base and J gave up 3 bases, with 4 bases separating them. The CDR3 DNA follows: TGTGCCAGCAGCTTAGATTACTACGAGCAGTACTTC. Translating it yields CASSLDYYEQYF.

CDR3 residues: CASSRNRLSGGFQETQYF. In DNA, the CDR3 is TGTGCCAGCAGTCGAAACCGTTTGTCAGGGGGGTTTCAAGAGACCCAGTACTTC. This chain connects TRBV7-9 to TRBJ2-5, with D possibly being TRBD1 (7 bases). This CDR3 is built from 18 residues. Trimming removed 6 bases from V and 2 bases from J, with 25 bases in between. Germline CDR1 and CDR2: SEHNR and FQNEAQ (reference sequence).